These 27 T cell receptor beta chains came from one sample sequenced in a study of T cell changes during pregnancy in multiple sclerosis. Repertoires were generated with immunoSEQ multiplex PCR, while TCRdb's copy carries only in-frame clones and drops some. The table lists around 40,000 clones, 92% of them singletons. The sample in question was CD4+ T cells from peripheral blood mononuclear cells, obtained in the third trimester of pregnancy. These receptors were obtained from a female donor with multiple sclerosis, enrolled in a pregnancy study.

The chain is built from TRBV7-2 and TRBJ2-3; TRBD1 is a possible D gene (5 bases). The V end was cut by 11 bases, the J end by 4 bases, with 16 bases between. CDR1 is SGHTA and CDR2 is FQGNSA in the germline V gene. The CDR3 loop spans 13 amino acids. CDR3 in amino acids: CALGRYRADTQYF. CDR3 coding DNA: TGTGCCTTGGGGCGGTATAGGGCAGATACGCAGTATTTT. Using reference TRBV7-2 and TRBJ2-3 for the parts outside the CDR3, the full variable domain is GAGVSQSPSNKVTEKGKDVELRCDPISGHTALYWYRQSLGQGLEFLIYFQGNSAPDKSGLPSDRFSAERTGGSVSTLTIQRTQQEDSAVYLCALGRYRADTQYFGPGTRLTVL.

The genes are TRBV5-1 and TRBJ2-1, with D hard to call. Germline values: CDR1 SGHRS, CDR2 YFSETQ. The CDR3 consists of 13 residues. The CDR3 sequence: CASTESSYNEQFF. The CDR3 DNA sequence: TGCGCTAGTACAGAGAGCTCCTACAATGAGCAGTTCTTC.

The chain has TRBV11-2 and TRBJ2-5; 7 nucleotides agree with TRBD1. This CDR3 spans 16 amino acids. Germline CDR1 is SGHAT and CDR2 is FQNNGV. V trimming: 4 bases; J trimming: 4 bases; junction bases outside the gene matches: 12. CDR3 in amino acids: CASSSHTKGARETQYF. CDR3 in DNA: TGTGCCAGCAGCTCTCATACGAAGGGGGCTAGAGAGACCCAGTACTTC.

This rearrangement joins TRBV6-4 to TRBJ1-5, with D maybe TRBD1 (6 bases). The ends were cut back, 4 bases at V and 3 bases at J, with 19 bases in the middle. CDR3 length: 17 amino acids. CDR1 MRHNA and CDR2 SNTAGT come from the germline V gene. The CDR3, as DNA: TGTGCCAGCAGTGCCACCGCCCGGGGGGCGAACAATCAGCCCCAGCATTTT. Protein product: CASSATARGANNQPQHF.

This clone was seen once. The rearrangement joins TRBV9 to TRBJ1-2; the match to TRBD1 covers 8 bases. CDR1 and CDR2 from the germline V gene are SGDLS and YYNGEE. Losses at the gene ends were 4 bases for V and 5 bases for J; bases not matched to a gene: 13. The length of the CDR3 is 16 residues. CDR3 sequence (DNA): TGTGCCAGCAGCCCGCGGACAGGGAGTGGGATTTATGGCTACACCTTC. Translation: CASSPRTGSGIYGYTF. Based on the CDR3 plus reference TRBV9 and TRBJ1-2, the full variable domain is DSGVTQTPKHLITATGQRVTLRCSPRSGDLSVYWYQQSLDQGLQFLIQYYNGEERAKGNILERFSAQQFPDLHSELNLSSLELGDSALYFCASSPRTGSGIYGYTFGSGTRLTVV.

The chain recombines TRBV7-9 with TRBJ1-1; D gene uncertain. Germline V CDR1 and CDR2: SEHNR, FQNEAQ (reference sequence). Trimming removed 2 bases from V and 3 bases from J, with 7 bases in between. The CDR3 runs to 13 residues. The CDR3 DNA reads TGTGCCAGCAGCTTATCCGGGGACACTGAAGCTTTCTTT. Its translation: CASSLSGDTEAFF.

The chain combines TRBV28 with TRBJ1-5, with 7 bases aligning to TRBD1. CDR3 size: 14 residues. V was pared by 6 bases and J by 3 bases, with 5 bases of the junction left unmatched. The V gene's germline CDR1 is MDHEN and CDR2 SYDVKM. CDR3 in amino acids: CASSQGQINQPQHF. CDR3 nucleotides: TGTGCCAGCAGCCAGGGACAGATCAATCAGCCCCAGCATTTT.

This chain uses TRBV30 with TRBJ2-1, with no clear D. The CDR3 spans 12 residues. Per germline, CDR1 GTSNPN and CDR2 SVGIG (reference sequence). With 8 bases removed from V and 7 bases from J, the gap between germline ends came to 15 bases. The CDR3 DNA sequence: TGTGCCGGGATCTGGAAGCGTAATGAGCAGTTCTTC. Protein: CAGIWKRNEQFF.

V usage is TRBV6-5 and J usage is TRBJ2-7; possible D gene TRBD2, 5 bases. CDR1 MNHEY and CDR2 SVGAGI come from the germline V gene. This CDR3 is built from 13 residues. V shed 5 bases and J shed 2 bases, with 10 bases lying between them. The CDR3 loop is CASSPGVPYEQYF. CDR3 DNA: TGTGCCAGCAGTCCCGGGGTCCCCTACGAGCAGTACTTC.

V and J are TRBV4-3 and TRBJ1-2, with 7 positions matching TRBD1. The CDR3 is 15 amino acids. Germline V lookup: CDR1 LGHNA, CDR2 YSLEER. Unmatched junction bases numbered 10, after V lost 3 bases and J lost 6 bases. CDR3 sequence reads: CASSQTTGSGDGYTF. CDR3 DNA sequence: TGCGCCAGCAGCCAGACGACAGGGAGCGGCGATGGCTACACCTTC.

This chain uses TRBV2 with TRBJ1-4; D is uncertain. V gave up 4 bases and J gave up 6 bases, with 6 bases separating them. This CDR3 has 12 residues. CDR1 and CDR2 from the germline V gene are SNHLY and FYNNEI. CDR3 sequence reads: CASSASDEKLFF. In DNA, the CDR3 is TGTGCCAGCAGTGCAAGCGATGAAAAACTGTTTTTT.

This sequence joins TRBV6-5 and TRBJ2-5; 11 nucleotides agree with TRBD2. The CDR3 runs to 16 residues. The ends lost 1 base at V and 4 bases at J; junction bases unmatched: 5. Germline CDR1 and CDR2: MNHEY and SVGAGI. CDR3 in DNA: TGTGCCAGCAGTTACTTAGGTAGCGGGAGGGGAGAGACCCAGTACTTC. It translates to CASSYLGSGRGETQYF.

This chain joins TRBV4-1 and TRBJ2-3; TRBD2 agrees at 7 bases. With 1 base clipped from V and 3 bases from J, the junction kept 4 bases outside the gene matches. CDR1 and CDR2 from the germline V gene are MGHRA and YSYEKL. This CDR3 comprises 15 residues. CDR3: CASSQGRAGTDTQYF. As DNA, the CDR3 is TGCGCCAGCAGCCAAGGTAGAGCGGGAACAGATACGCAGTATTTT.

The rearrangement joins TRBV11-3 to TRBJ2-5; D unclear. From germline, CDR1 is SGHNT and CDR2 YENEEA. The V end lost 1 base, the J end lost 0 bases, and 9 bases lay between the germline ends. The CDR3 covers 15 residues. This CDR3 is CASSLASGYQETQYF. CDR3 sequence (DNA): TGTGCCAGCAGCTTAGCGTCTGGCTACCAAGAGACCCAGTACTTC.

The J gene is TRBJ2-2, the V gene TRBV6-1; a weak D match, TRBD1 (6 bases). The CDR3 spans 14 residues. Trimming shortened V by 10 bases and J by 0 bases, and 12 bases separated the two germline ends. Per germline, CDR1 MNHNS and CDR2 SASEGT. The DNA of the CDR3 is TGTGCCACCGCGACAGGCGCGAACACCGGGGAGCTGTTTTTT. It yields the protein CATATGANTGELFF.

V and J are TRBV6-1 and TRBJ2-1, with 16 bases identical to TRBD2. V shed 0 bases, J shed 4 bases, and the junction held 6 bases outside the gene matches. Germline CDR1 is MNHNS and CDR2 is SASEGT. The CDR3 extends over 19 amino acids. The DNA of the CDR3 is TGTGCCAGCAGTGAAGCGCTTCGGGGACTAGCGGGAGGGTACAATGAGCAGTTCTTC. It specifies CASSEALRGLAGGYNEQFF.

This clone has just one count. V usage is TRBV19 and J usage is TRBJ1-5, with a possible D match to TRBD1 (5 bases). Germline V lookup: CDR1 LNHDA, CDR2 SQIVND (reference sequence). V was trimmed by 5 bases and J by 2 bases, leaving 13 bases between them. CDR3 length: 15 amino acids. The CDR3 DNA reads as TGTGCCAGTAGTCTGGGGGGTGGTGGCAATCAGCCCCAGCATTTT. It encodes CASSLGGGGNQPQHF.

The chain recombines TRBV5-1 with TRBJ1-2; D ambiguous. The CDR3 length is 15 residues. Germline V gene lookup returns CDR1 SGHRS and CDR2 YFSETQ. The V gene lost 0 bases and the J gene lost 0 bases, with 9 bases spanning the gap. CDR3 sequence: CASSLAVGANYGYTF. In nucleotides, the CDR3 is TGCGCCAGCAGCTTGGCTGTTGGAGCTAACTATGGCTACACCTTC.

CDR3 nucleotides: TGTGCCAGTAGTACCCCTCGGGTCGACACGGGGCAGCCCCAGCATTTT. It yields the protein CASSTPRVDTGQPQHF. J is TRBJ1-5 and V is TRBV19; D gene unclear. From germline, CDR1 is LNHDA and CDR2 SQIVND (reference sequence). This CDR3 is 16 amino acids long. V was shortened by 4 bases and J by 7 bases, with 20 bases between the two germline ends.

The chain joins TRBV28 to TRBJ1-1; 11 bases match TRBD1. The ends lost 10 bases at V and 8 bases at J; junction bases unmatched: 9. Germline V gene data show CDR1 as MDHEN and CDR2 as SYDVKM. The CDR3 loop spans 13 amino acids. The CDR3 is CATWDRGGGEAFF. The CDR3 DNA is TGTGCCACCTGGGACAGGGGGGGTGGAGAAGCTTTCTTT.

The genes are TRBV4-1 and TRBJ2-2; tentatively, D is TRBD1 (6 bases). The germline V gene encodes CDR1 MGHRA and CDR2 YSYEKL. This CDR3 has 17 residues. Trimming left V 7 bases short and J 3 bases short, with 21 bases between. The CDR3 loop reads CASNTNQWGPDTGELFF. In DNA form, the CDR3 reads TGCGCCAGCAACACAAACCAGTGGGGGCCCGACACCGGGGAGCTGTTTTTT.

The chain links TRBV23-1 to TRBJ1-1; 8 bases align to TRBD1. TRBV23-1 is annotated as an ORF whose role is uncertain. The ends lost 2 bases at V and 8 bases at J; junction bases unmatched: 10. The CDR3 loop spans 15 amino acids. The CDR3 is CASSQVDRGGEEAFF. Written as DNA, the CDR3 is TGCGCCAGCAGTCAAGTAGACAGGGGTGGAGAAGAAGCTTTCTTT.

The genes are TRBV25-1 and TRBJ1-4; D may be TRBD1 (5 bases). Trimming took off 0 bases at V and 10 bases at J, with 12 bases between the two ends. CDR3 length: 14 residues. Per the germline V gene, CDR1 is MGHDK and CDR2 is SYGVNS. CDR3: CASSEYPSGGKLFF. The CDR3 DNA reads TGTGCCAGCAGTGAATATCCGTCGGGGGGAAAACTGTTTTTT.

The rearrangement uses TRBV5-4 and TRBJ1-1; TRBD1 is a possible D gene (5 bases). V was clipped by 4 bases and J by 6 bases, with 19 bases between them. The CDR3 spans 15 residues. Germline CDR1 SGHNT, CDR2 YYREEE (reference sequence). The DNA of the CDR3 is TGTGCCAGCAGCCCCCCGCCCGGGGGGGTCGCTGAAGCTTTCTTT. Amino acids: CASSPPPGGVAEAFF.

J is TRBJ2-7 and V is TRBV28; the match to TRBD2 covers 7 bases. Germline assignment: CDR1 MDHEN and CDR2 SYDVKM. V lost 5 bases to trimming and J lost 6 bases; unmatched junction nucleotides: 10. The CDR3 has 14 residues. CDR3 DNA sequence: TGTGCCAGCAGTCCCCAAATTTGGGGGGGCGAGCAGTACTTC. Translated, it gives CASSPQIWGGEQYF.

The J gene is TRBJ2-7, the V gene TRBV11-2; 13 bases align to TRBD2. Germline V gene sequence: CDR1 SGHAT, CDR2 FQNNGV. The trim removed 4 bases at V and 4 bases at J, leaving 4 bases unmatched. The CDR3 is 15 amino acids. In nucleotides, the CDR3 is TGTGCCAGCAGCTGGACTAGCGGGAGTCAGTACGAGCAGTACTTC. Translated: CASSWTSGSQYEQYF.

There are a few counts of this clone. The CDR3 DNA follows: TGCGCCAGCAGCTTGTCGACACTGAACACTGAAGCTTTCTTT. The encoded protein is CASSLSTLNTEAFF. The chain employs TRBV5-1 and TRBJ1-1; no firm D call. The V gene lost 1 base and the J gene lost 0 bases, with 7 bases spanning the gap. The CDR3 consists of 14 residues. The germline gives CDR1 SGHRS, CDR2 YFSETQ.